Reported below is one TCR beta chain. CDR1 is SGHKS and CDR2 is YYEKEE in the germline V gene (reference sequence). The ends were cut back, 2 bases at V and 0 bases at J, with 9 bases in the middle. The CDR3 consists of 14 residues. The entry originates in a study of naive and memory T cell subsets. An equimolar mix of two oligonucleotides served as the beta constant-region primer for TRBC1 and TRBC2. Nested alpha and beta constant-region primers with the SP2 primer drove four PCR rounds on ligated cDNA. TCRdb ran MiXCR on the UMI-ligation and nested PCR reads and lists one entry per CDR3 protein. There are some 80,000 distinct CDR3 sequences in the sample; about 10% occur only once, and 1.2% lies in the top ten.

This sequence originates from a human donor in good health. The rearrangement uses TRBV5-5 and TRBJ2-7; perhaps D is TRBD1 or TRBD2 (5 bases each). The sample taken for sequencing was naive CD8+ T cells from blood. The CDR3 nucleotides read TGTGCCAGCAGCTTCGGGGCAGACTCCTACGAGCAGTACTTC. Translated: CASSFGADSYEQYF.